A single sample is the source of the 31 T cell receptor beta chains below, sequenced in a study of long-term antiretroviral therapy in people with HIV. Version v3.0 of the immunoSEQ assay ran at survey level. Clones were sequenced by immunoSEQ multiplex PCR, and TCRdb holds only the in-frame ones, with some missing. The sample lists fewer than 30,000 clones, 79% occurring once. The sample here was unsorted PBMCs, taken 2.1 years after starting antiretroviral therapy. These receptors were taken from a man aged 25-45 years with HIV.

CDR3 amino acids: CASSFRDRGLSRSEAFF. CDR3 DNA: TGTGCCAGCAGCTTCCGGGACAGGGGGCTGAGTCGATCTGAAGCTTTCTTT. The J gene is TRBJ1-1, the V gene TRBV5-4; TRBD1 aligns across 12 bases. Per germline, CDR1 SGHNT and CDR2 YYREEE (reference sequence). This CDR3 is 17 amino acids long. J gave up 6 bases and V 2 bases, and 11 bases lay outside the gene matches.

The CDR3 loop is CATSGRQGAARGEQYF. CDR3 sequence (DNA): TGTGCCACCAGCGGTAGACAGGGTGCGGCGAGGGGCGAGCAGTACTTC. V usage is TRBV15 and J usage is TRBJ2-7; 7 nucleotides line up with TRBD1. Per the germline V gene, CDR1 is LNHNV and CDR2 is YYDKDF (reference sequence). The CDR3 totals 16 residues. Losses at the gene ends were 5 bases for V and 6 bases for J; bases not matched to a gene: 16.

This clone appeared a few times. This chain links TRBV30 with TRBJ1-4; D uncertain. Per the germline V gene, CDR1 is GTSNPN and CDR2 is SVGIG (reference sequence). The V gene lost 3 bases and the J gene lost 8 bases, with 13 bases spanning the gap. The CDR3 is 13 amino acids. In DNA, the CDR3 is TGTGCCTGGAGGAGGTCCGGCGGCGAAAAACTGTTTTTT. This encodes CAWRRSGGEKLFF.

The chain links TRBV7-2 to TRBJ2-5; perhaps TRBD2 as D (5 bases). This CDR3 region has 16 residues. CDR1 SGHTA and CDR2 FQGNSA come from the germline V gene. The V end lost 5 bases, the J end lost 5 bases, and 21 bases lay between the germline ends. The CDR3 bases are TGTGCCAGCAGCGATCTGGACCTTCGCCCGGGGGAGACCCAGTACTTC. This codes for CASSDLDLRPGETQYF. The full variable domain, with the rest looked up from reference TRBV7-2 and TRBJ2-5, is GAGVSQSPSNKVTEKGKDVELRCDPISGHTALYWYRQSLGQGLEFLIYFQGNSAPDKSGLPSDRFSAERTGGSVSTLTIQRTQQEDSAVYLCASSDLDLRPGETQYFGPGTRLLVL.

J is TRBJ1-5 and V is TRBV7-2, with TRBD1 as a possible D gene (6 bases). Germline CDR1 and CDR2: SGHTA and FQGNSA. The V gene lost 5 bases and the J gene lost 2 bases, with 10 bases spanning the gap. CDR3 size: 14 residues. The CDR3 here is CASSLKGGNQPQHF. The CDR3 nucleotides read TGTGCCAGCAGCCTGAAGGGGGGCAATCAGCCCCAGCATTTT. Drawing the rest from reference TRBV7-2 and TRBJ1-5, the complete variable domain is GAGVSQSPSNKVTEKGKDVELRCDPISGHTALYWYRQSLGQGLEFLIYFQGNSAPDKSGLPSDRFSAERTGGSVSTLTIQRTQQEDSAVYLCASSLKGGNQPQHFGDGTRLSIL.

The rearrangement links TRBV5-4 to TRBJ2-3, with unresolved D. The V gene lost 0 bases and the J gene lost 4 bases, with 6 bases spanning the gap. This CDR3 is built from 13 residues. Germline V gene sequence: CDR1 SGHNT, CDR2 YYREEE (reference sequence). The CDR3 DNA is TGTGCCAGCAGCTTGGCAACGGCAGATACGCAGTATTTT. Protein: CASSLATADTQYF.

This chain links TRBV6-5 with TRBJ1-6; no clear D gene. CDR3 length: 15 amino acids. Germline V gene sequence: CDR1 MNHEY, CDR2 SVGAGI. V was trimmed by 2 bases and J by 12 bases, leaving 17 bases between them. Written as DNA, the CDR3 is TGTGCCAGCAGTTACACGAACGACGCTACACAACCCCTCCACTTT. Protein sequence: CASSYTNDATQPLHF.

The gene calls are TRBV5-1 and TRBJ1-1, with 7 positions matching TRBD1. Looked up from germline, CDR1 is SGHRS and CDR2 is YFSETQ. This CDR3 comprises 14 residues. V lost 3 bases, J lost 2 bases, and 4 bases stayed unmatched. The CDR3 nucleotides are TGCGCCAGCAGCTCGGGACAGCCTAACACTGAAGCTTTCTTT. Translation gives CASSSGQPNTEAFF.

J is TRBJ2-1 and V is TRBV7-9; 11 nucleotides align to TRBD2. After removal of 3 bases from V and 8 bases from J, the junction contained 6 bases not matched to a gene. Per the germline V gene, CDR1 is SEHNR and CDR2 is FQNEAQ (reference sequence). The CDR3 is 15 residues long. The DNA for the CDR3 is TGTGCCAGCAGCTTTAGCGGGGGGGCCTGGGATGAGCAGTTCTTC. This gives the protein CASSFSGGAWDEQFF.

The V gene is TRBV28, the J gene TRBJ1-4; possible D gene TRBD1, 5 bases. Germline CDR1 MDHEN, CDR2 SYDVKM. The CDR3 has 19 residues. V was pared by 3 bases and J by 0 bases, with 20 bases between. The CDR3 DNA reads TGTGCCAGCAGTTTGGGTTCTTGGGCCCCGGGGCCAACTAATGAAAAACTGTTTTTT. As protein: CASSLGSWAPGPTNEKLFF.

This clone was recorded a few times. This sequence joins TRBV5-1 and TRBJ1-4; a weak D match, TRBD1 (5 bases). The CDR3 has 19 residues. Trimming removed 2 bases at V and 1 base at J, with 21 bases between. Germline-derived CDR1 and CDR2 are SGHRS and YFSETQ. In nucleotides, the CDR3 is TGCGCCAGCAGCTTCCCCGGGACCCACCTAAATGTAACTAATGAAAAACTGTTTTTT. Translating gives CASSFPGTHLNVTNEKLFF.

CDR3 nucleotides: TGCGCCAGCAGGTCGTGGGGACTAGCGGGAGCAGATACGCAGTATTTT. It is translated as CASRSWGLAGADTQYF. This rearrangement joins TRBV10-2 to TRBJ2-3; 14 bases map to TRBD2. CDR3 length: 16 residues. V was pared by 6 bases and J by 4 bases, with 6 bases of the junction left unmatched. From germline, CDR1 is WSHSY and CDR2 SAAADI.

This clone has only one observation. The CDR3 spells CASSIDVDTEAFF. The CDR3 nucleotides read TGTGCCAGTAGTATCGATGTGGACACTGAAGCTTTCTTT. The chain has TRBV19 and TRBJ1-1; D unresolved. Germline V gives CDR1 LNHDA, CDR2 SQIVND (reference sequence). The CDR3 spans 13 residues. The V end was cut by 3 bases, the J end by 3 bases, with 8 bases between.

The rearrangement uses TRBV7-9 and TRBJ2-7; unclear D gene. This CDR3 spans 13 amino acids. Germline lookup yields CDR1 SEHNR and CDR2 FQNEAQ (reference sequence). V dropped 0 bases and J dropped 2 bases, with 5 bases sitting between them. The CDR3 sequence: CASSLAVAYEQYF. The CDR3, as DNA: TGTGCCAGCAGCTTAGCGGTCGCCTACGAGCAGTACTTC.

The chain is built from TRBV27 and TRBJ2-4; D may be TRBD2 (6 bases). Germline assignment: CDR1 MNHEY and CDR2 SMNVEV (reference sequence). The CDR3 length is 14 residues. The germline V and J ends were trimmed by 1 base and 9 bases, with 13 bases remaining between them. The CDR3 spells CASSLLGGAGIQYF. CDR3 nucleotide sequence: TGTGCCAGCAGTTTATTAGGCGGGGCGGGCATTCAGTACTTC.

This chain connects TRBV4-1 to TRBJ2-7, with 11 positions matching TRBD2. Unmatched junction bases numbered 5, after V lost 0 bases and J lost 4 bases. CDR1 and CDR2 from the germline V gene are MGHRA and YSYEKL. The CDR3 loop spans 16 amino acids. CDR3 protein: CASSQELAGVLYEQYF. As DNA, the CDR3 is TGCGCCAGCAGCCAAGAACTAGCGGGAGTTTTGTACGAGCAGTACTTC.

This chain joins TRBV30 and TRBJ1-4; possibly TRBD1 for D (5 bases). The germline V and J ends were trimmed by 4 bases and 8 bases, with 17 bases remaining between them. Germline CDR1 reads GTSNPN; CDR2 reads SVGIG (reference sequence). This CDR3 has 14 amino acids. CDR3 sequence (DNA): TGTGCCTGGATGTCGACAGTCCTACGGGAAAAACTGTTTTTT. Amino acids: CAWMSTVLREKLFF.

This clone was detected a few times. The chain uses TRBV5-1 and TRBJ1-5; D is uncertain. In germline, CDR1 is SGHRS, CDR2 YFSETQ. The CDR3 runs 14 residues. The V end lost 0 bases, the J end lost 3 bases, and 7 bases lay between the germline ends. The CDR3 coding sequence is TGCGCCAGCAGCTTGGGACAACCCAATCAGCCCCAGCATTTT. Its protein is CASSLGQPNQPQHF.

The rearrangement uses TRBV7-2 and TRBJ1-5; 7 nucleotides agree with TRBD1. The V gene's germline CDR1 is SGHTA and CDR2 FQGNSA. The CDR3 consists of 14 residues. V was pared by 5 bases and J by 5 bases, with 6 bases of the junction left unmatched. The CDR3 coding sequence is TGTGCCAGCAGCGCCGGGACAGCCGATCAGCCCCAGCATTTT. Protein product: CASSAGTADQPQHF. Together with reference TRBV7-2 and TRBJ1-5, the CDR3 gives the full variable domain: GAGVSQSPSNKVTEKGKDVELRCDPISGHTALYWYRQSLGQGLEFLIYFQGNSAPDKSGLPSDRFSAERTGGSVSTLTIQRTQQEDSAVYLCASSAGTADQPQHFGDGTRLSIL.

The CDR3 reads CASSLGGNGYGYTF. The CDR3 DNA sequence: TGTGCCAGCAGCCTCGGCGGGAACGGGTATGGCTACACCTTC. This chain connects TRBV11-2 to TRBJ1-2, with D uncertain. This CDR3 has 14 amino acids. V was trimmed by 5 bases and J by 5 bases, leaving 15 bases between them. CDR1 and CDR2 (germline): SGHAT, FQNNGV.

This rearrangement joins TRBV19 to TRBJ1-2, with no clear D. Deletions cut 9 bases from V and 2 bases from J, with 10 bases between. Germline V gives CDR1 LNHDA, CDR2 SQIVND (reference sequence). The CDR3 is 12 amino acids. The CDR3 loop is CASVSSNYGYTF. The CDR3 region has the DNA TGTGCCAGCGTTAGTTCAAACTATGGCTACACCTTC.

This sequence joins TRBV6-6 and TRBJ1-2; D remains ambiguous. The CDR3 runs 13 residues. Germline CDR1 is MNHNY and CDR2 is SVGAGI (reference sequence). V lost 6 bases, J lost 4 bases, and 12 bases lay in between. The CDR3: CASSQGGIYGYTF. Here the CDR3 DNA reads TGTGCCAGCAGCCAAGGTGGGATCTATGGCTACACCTTC.

The rearrangement links TRBV10-3 to TRBJ2-1; D could derive from TRBD1 or TRBD2 (5 bases each). Germline values: CDR1 ENHRY, CDR2 SYGVKD. V dropped 5 bases and J dropped 7 bases, with 12 bases sitting between them. There are 13 residues in the CDR3. The CDR3 nucleotides read TGTGCCATCAGTCTAGTTGGGGGTAATGAGCAGTTCTTC. It encodes CAISLVGGNEQFF.

The rearrangement links TRBV6-5 to TRBJ1-2; 8 nucleotides align to TRBD1. V lost 2 bases, J lost 7 bases, and 9 bases stayed unmatched. Per the germline V gene, CDR1 is MNHEY and CDR2 is SVGAGI. The CDR3 is made up of 15 amino acids. This CDR3 is CASSYGRQGKAGYTF. In DNA, the CDR3 is TGTGCCAGCAGTTACGGCCGACAGGGGAAGGCTGGCTACACCTTC.

The V and J genes are TRBV4-3 and TRBJ2-1, with 14 bases matching TRBD2. With 1 base clipped from V and 7 bases from J, the junction kept 9 bases outside the gene matches. The CDR3 is 18 amino acids. Per the germline V gene, CDR1 is LGHNA and CDR2 is YSLEER. CDR3 amino acids: CASSQGLAGGGPHNEQFF. As DNA, the CDR3 is TGCGCCAGCAGCCAAGGACTAGCGGGAGGGGGGCCTCATAATGAGCAGTTCTTC.

The chain employs TRBV2 and TRBJ1-6, with D hard to call. Germline CDR1 reads SNHLY; CDR2 reads FYNNEI. This CDR3 is 11 amino acids long. The V gene lost 8 bases and the J gene lost 7 bases, with 6 bases spanning the gap. CDR3 nucleotide sequence: TGTGCCAGCCTGGCGAATTCACCCCTCCACTTT. Residues: CASLANSPLHF.

This clone was found a few times. CDR3: CASPEDRAGYTF. For the CDR3, the DNA is TGTGCGTCGCCGGAGGATCGGGCGGGCTACACCTTC. The chain carries TRBV27 and TRBJ1-2; D ambiguous. This CDR3 is built from 12 residues. CDR1 MNHEY and CDR2 SMNVEV come from the germline V gene (reference sequence).

The CDR3 DNA reads TGTGCCAGCAGCAAACCCACTAGAGATCGTAGGACCTACGAGCAGTACTTC. This codes for CASSKPTRDRRTYEQYF. V usage is TRBV21-1 and J usage is TRBJ2-7; the D segment call TRBD2 is taken from the table without a DNA check. TRBV21-1 is a pseudogene locus. This CDR3 spans 17 amino acids.

This sequence joins TRBV7-2 and TRBJ2-2, with D possibly TRBD1 on 6 matching bases. This CDR3 is built from 16 residues. The germline gives CDR1 SGHTA, CDR2 FQGNSA. Trimming took off 1 base at V and 6 bases at J, with 15 bases between the two ends. CDR3 sequence: CASSLEGQLSSGELFF. Written as DNA, the CDR3 is TGTGCCAGCAGCTTAGAAGGACAGCTATCGTCCGGGGAGCTGTTTTTT.

The chain combines TRBV7-2 with TRBJ1-1; D gene ambiguous. This CDR3 is 13 amino acids long. Germline V gene lookup returns CDR1 SGHTA and CDR2 FQGNSA. Trimming shortened V by 5 bases and J by 0 bases, and 7 bases separated the two germline ends. The CDR3 loop is CASSLRMNTEAFF. CDR3 bases: TGTGCCAGCAGCCTCCGAATGAACACTGAAGCTTTCTTT.

The chain couples TRBV7-6 to TRBJ2-7; D is undetermined. Germline assignment: CDR1 SGHVS and CDR2 FNYEAQ. CDR3 length: 14 amino acids. Trimming pared 0 bases from V and 3 bases from J, leaving 9 bases between. DNA of the CDR3: TGTGCCAGCAGCTTAGCCACCGGTTACTACGAGCAGTACTTC. It codes for CASSLATGYYEQYF.